Listed here are 13 T cell receptor beta chains from one sample, sequenced in a study of blood T cell repertoires in COVID-19. The assay was immunoSEQ multiplex PCR, and TCRdb's table has in-frame clones only and misses some. The table lists 30,000 to 45,000 clones, roughly 92% of them singletons. The source material was peripheral blood. These receptors came from a man aged 50-60 years with active COVID-19.

The CDR3 protein is CASSSHRGGTDTQYF. The DNA of the CDR3 is TGTGCCAGCAGCTCCCACCGGGGGGGCACAGATACGCAGTATTTT. This sequence joins TRBV7-2 and TRBJ2-3, with 7 nucleotides matching TRBD2. The junction had 5 bases not matched to a gene; V was cut back by 4 bases and J by 1 base. The CDR3 is 15 residues long. The germline gives CDR1 SGHTA, CDR2 FQGNSA.

The chain couples TRBV19 to TRBJ1-2; D is uncertain. Germline loops: CDR1 LNHDA, CDR2 SQIVND (reference sequence). V was pared by 3 bases and J by 4 bases, with 9 bases between. CDR3 length equals 13 residues. CDR3 coding DNA: TGTGCCAGTAGTATCCCTAGCTCCTATGGCTACACCTTC. It translates to CASSIPSSYGYTF.

The chain couples TRBV5-6 to TRBJ2-3; TRBD2 agrees at 8 bases. The V gene end was trimmed by 4 bases and the J gene end by 9 bases; junction bases not matched to a gene: 10. Germline assignment: CDR1 SGHDT and CDR2 YYEEEE. The CDR3 sequence is 14 residues long. The CDR3 protein is CASSQIAGRMTQYF. The CDR3 DNA is TGTGCCAGCAGCCAGATAGCGGGGAGGATGACGCAGTATTTT.

The V call is TRBV5-1, the J call TRBJ2-5, with D unresolved. This CDR3 has 14 amino acids. V shed 0 bases and J shed 5 bases, with 11 bases lying between them. CDR1 is SGHRS and CDR2 is YFSETQ in the germline V gene. In DNA, the CDR3 is TGCGCCAGCAGCTTGGCTGACTTTGGGGAGACCCAGTACTTC. Its protein product is CASSLADFGETQYF.

This chain uses TRBV3-1 (or the pseudogene TRBV3-2) with TRBJ2-1; 10 nucleotides match TRBD2. This CDR3 has 16 residues. The V gene end was trimmed by 1 base and the J gene end by 4 bases; junction bases not matched to a gene: 4. In germline, CDR1 is LGHDT, CDR2 YNNKEL (reference sequence). The CDR3 sequence is CASSQGLAGAYNEQFF. The CDR3 DNA sequence: TGTGCCAGCAGCCAAGGACTAGCGGGCGCTTACAATGAGCAGTTCTTC.

The rearrangement joins TRBV10-3 to TRBJ1-3; D not resolved. Looked up from germline, CDR1 is ENHRY and CDR2 is SYGVKD. CDR3 size: 14 residues. Trimming cost V 6 bases and J 0 bases, with 9 bases left between them. In nucleotides, the CDR3 is TGTGCCATCAGCCATCCGAGCTCTGGAAACACCATATATTTT. Protein product: CAISHPSSGNTIYF.

The V call is TRBV19, the J call TRBJ2-7; the match to TRBD2 covers 8 bases. The CDR3 extends over 15 amino acids. The J segment lost 4 bases and the V segment lost 4 bases, leaving 9 bases of the junction unmatched. The germline CDR1 and CDR2 sequences are LNHDA and SQIVND (reference sequence). For the CDR3, the DNA is TGTGCCAGTAGTACGCCGTTTAGCGGGAAATACGAGCAGTACTTC. Its translation: CASSTPFSGKYEQYF.

This clone was seen once. CDR3 sequence reads: CASSLSYSNYGYTF. In DNA form, the CDR3 reads TGTGCCAGCAGCTTATCCTACTCGAACTATGGCTACACCTTC. The chain joins TRBV7-8 to TRBJ1-2; D is unclear. This CDR3 is 14 amino acids long. Trimming removed 2 bases from V and 2 bases from J, with 9 bases in between. Germline assignment: CDR1 SGHVS and CDR2 FQNEAQ. The full variable domain, its missing parts supplied by reference TRBV7-8 and TRBJ1-2, is GAGVSQSPRYKVAKRGQDVALRCDPISGHVSLFWYQQALGQGPEFLTYFQNEAQLDKSGLPSDRFFAERPEGSVSTLKIQRTQQEDSAVYLCASSLSYSNYGYTFGSGTRLTVV.

The V gene is TRBV5-5, the J gene TRBJ2-1; TRBD1 agrees at 7 bases. This CDR3 contains 15 residues. Germline trimming cut 7 bases from V and 4 bases from J; bases unmatched to any gene: 11. Germline V gene sequence: CDR1 SGHKS, CDR2 YYEKEE (reference sequence). CDR3 residues: CASGLGTDVYNEQFF. CDR3 in DNA: TGTGCCAGCGGTTTGGGGACAGACGTATACAATGAGCAGTTCTTC.

This clone was detected only once. The CDR3 reads CASSQVEDREEYEAFF. CDR3 nucleotide sequence: TGTGCCAGCAGCCAAGTGGAGGACAGGGAGGAGTATGAAGCTTTCTTT. V gene TRBV14 combines with J gene TRBJ1-1; 8 positions match TRBD1. Looked up from germline, CDR1 is SGHDN and CDR2 is FVKESK. Trimming removed 1 base from V and 7 bases from J; junction bases left unmatched: 11. The CDR3 extends over 16 amino acids.

The chain carries TRBV7-2 and TRBJ2-3; D is possibly TRBD1 (6 bases). CDR3 length equals 14 residues. Per germline, CDR1 SGHTA and CDR2 FQGNSA. Trimming took 5 bases from V and 7 from J, leaving 16 bases between them. CDR3 residues: CASSLNGGLNTQYF. The CDR3 DNA reads TGTGCCAGCAGCCTGAATGGGGGCTTAAATACGCAGTATTTT.

J is TRBJ1-2 and V is TRBV6-6, with TRBD1 as a possible D gene (5 bases). CDR1 and CDR2 from the germline V gene are MNHNY and SVGAGI (reference sequence). The CDR3 has 16 amino acids. V was shortened by 4 bases and J by 3 bases, with 18 bases between the two germline ends. CDR3 sequence reads: CASSSPLGATDYGYTF. As DNA, the CDR3 is TGTGCCAGCAGTTCCCCCCTTGGGGCTACGGACTATGGCTACACCTTC.

The count of this clone is one. V is TRBV5-1 and J is TRBJ2-3, with 8 bases fitting TRBD2. The germline V gene has CDR1 SGHRS and CDR2 YFSETQ. There are 15 residues in the CDR3. The J segment lost 6 bases and the V segment lost 1 base, leaving 7 bases of the junction unmatched. CDR3 bases: TGCGCCAGCAGCTTGACGGGAGGGTGGTCGGATACGCAGTATTTT. The encoded protein is CASSLTGGWSDTQYF.